The rows below give T cell receptor beta chains drawn from one sample of a study of siplizumab effects on memory and regulatory T cells. Profiled with immunoSEQ multiplex PCR; TCRdb holds only in-frame clones, not every one. Found here are approximately 46,000 clones, 93% of them singletons; the top ten hold roughly a sixth. The sequencing sample was made of CD8+ T cells sorted from blood. The receptors shown here come from a human donor in good health. The CDR3 runs from the conserved cysteine through the conserved F or W. The listing skips clone size in some rows; elsewhere it reads once, few, many or a size class.

NA | TRBV25-1 | CASNILQGQVYYEQYF
NA | TRBV27 | CASSLNTGELFF
once | TRBV11-2 | CASSPTGGYEQYF
NA | TRBV6-5 | CASSLLSGTDTQYF
NA | TRBV28 | CASRKGSQGQGRFRETQYF
once | TRBV5-4 | CASTPNRADTQYF
NA | TRBV7-9 | CASSWDGEVDQPQHF
NA | TRBV11-2 | CASSGTGGGWNEQFF
NA | TRBV19 | CASSIGFWTENTGELFF
NA | TRBV27 | CASTPAPLGNQPQHF
NA | TRBV6-1 | CASSISGDRSYGYTF
NA | TRBV5-4 | CASSQGLAGGYEQYF
NA | TRBV10-3 | CAISEPATEYNEQFF
NA | TRBV27 | CASSARGSNQPQHF
once | TRBV28 | CASSKPNPGQGFQETQYF
NA | TRBV29-1 | CSVSSPRDSYGYTF
NA | TRBV19 | CASTQRGNEQFF
NA | TRBV29-1 | CSVWTGSTDTQYF
NA | TRBV7-9 | CASSFEGRGATDTQYF
once | TRBV4-1 | CASSQEPGLAGFTDTQYF
NA | TRBV9 | CASSVPRDRSSGANVLTF
once | TRBV5-6 | CASSLGPQTARYEQYF
NA | TRBV9 | CASSPMDSGGYEQYF
once | TRBV19 | CASSILGGDQPQHF